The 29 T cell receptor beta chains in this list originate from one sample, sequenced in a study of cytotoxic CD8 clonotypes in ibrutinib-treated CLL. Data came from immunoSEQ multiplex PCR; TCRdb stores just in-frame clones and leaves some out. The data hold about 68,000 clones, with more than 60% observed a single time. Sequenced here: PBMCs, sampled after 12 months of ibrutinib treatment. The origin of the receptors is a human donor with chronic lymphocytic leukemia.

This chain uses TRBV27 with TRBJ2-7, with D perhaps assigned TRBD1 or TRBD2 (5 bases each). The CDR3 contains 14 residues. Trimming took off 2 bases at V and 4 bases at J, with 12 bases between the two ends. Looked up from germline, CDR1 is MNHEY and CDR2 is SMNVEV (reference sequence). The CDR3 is CASSLLGTLYEQYF. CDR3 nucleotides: TGTGCCAGCAGTTTACTCGGGACCCTTTACGAGCAGTACTTC.

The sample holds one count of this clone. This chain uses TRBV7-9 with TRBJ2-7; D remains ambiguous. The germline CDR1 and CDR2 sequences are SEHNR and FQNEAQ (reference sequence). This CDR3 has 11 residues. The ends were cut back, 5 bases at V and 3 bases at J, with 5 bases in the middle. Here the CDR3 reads CASSSLYEQYF. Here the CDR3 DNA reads TGTGCCAGCAGCAGTCTCTACGAGCAGTACTTC. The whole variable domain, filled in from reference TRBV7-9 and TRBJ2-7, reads DTGVSQNPRHKITKRGQNVTFRCDPISEHNRLYWYRQTLGQGPEFLTYFQNEAQLEKSRLLSDRFSAERPKGSFSTLEIQRTEQGDSAMYLCASSSLYEQYFGPGTRLTVT.

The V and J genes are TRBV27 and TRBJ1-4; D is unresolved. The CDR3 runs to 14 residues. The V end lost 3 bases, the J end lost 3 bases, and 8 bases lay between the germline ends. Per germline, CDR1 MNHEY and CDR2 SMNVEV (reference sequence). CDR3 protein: CASSLKGSNEKLFF. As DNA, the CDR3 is TGTGCCAGCAGTTTGAAGGGTTCTAATGAAAAACTGTTTTTT.

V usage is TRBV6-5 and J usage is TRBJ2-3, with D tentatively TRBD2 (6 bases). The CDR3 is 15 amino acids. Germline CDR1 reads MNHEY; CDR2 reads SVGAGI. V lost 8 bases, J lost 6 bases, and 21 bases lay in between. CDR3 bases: TGTGCCAGCGGAACGGGACTCCCGCAGGTGGATACGCAGTATTTT. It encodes CASGTGLPQVDTQYF.

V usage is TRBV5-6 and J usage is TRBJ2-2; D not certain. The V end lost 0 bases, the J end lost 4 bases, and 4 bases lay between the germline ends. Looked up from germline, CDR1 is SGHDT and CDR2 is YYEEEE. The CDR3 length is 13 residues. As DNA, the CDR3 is TGTGCCAGCAGCTTGGACCGCACCGGGGAGCTGTTTTTT. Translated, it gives CASSLDRTGELFF. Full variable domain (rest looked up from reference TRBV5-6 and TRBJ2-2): DAGVTQSPTHLIKTRGQQVTLRCSPKSGHDTVSWYQQALGQGPQFIFQYYEEEERQRGNFPDRFSGHQFPNYSSELNVNALLLGDSALYLCASSLDRTGELFFGEGSRLTVL.

The CDR3 DNA follows: TGTGCCAGCAGCTTATCAACTAATGAAAAACTGTTTTTT. It codes for CASSLSTNEKLFF. The chain links TRBV7-2 to TRBJ1-4, with D unresolved. From germline, CDR1 is SGHTA and CDR2 FQGNSA. V lost 2 bases and J lost 0, with 1 base in between. The CDR3 runs 13 residues.

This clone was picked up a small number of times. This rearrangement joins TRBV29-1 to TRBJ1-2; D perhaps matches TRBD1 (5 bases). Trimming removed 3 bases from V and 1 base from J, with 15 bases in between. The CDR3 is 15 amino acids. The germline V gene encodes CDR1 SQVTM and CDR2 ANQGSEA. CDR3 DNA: TGCAGCGTTGAGTCCTGGGAAGGACATAACTATGGCTACACCTTC. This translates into CSVESWEGHNYGYTF.

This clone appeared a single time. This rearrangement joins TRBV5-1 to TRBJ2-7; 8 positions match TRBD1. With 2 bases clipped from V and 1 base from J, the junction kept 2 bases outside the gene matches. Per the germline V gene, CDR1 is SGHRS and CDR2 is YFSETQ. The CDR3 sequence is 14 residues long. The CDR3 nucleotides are TGCGCCAGCAGCTTCCGGACAGGGTCCTACGAGCAGTACTTC. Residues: CASSFRTGSYEQYF.

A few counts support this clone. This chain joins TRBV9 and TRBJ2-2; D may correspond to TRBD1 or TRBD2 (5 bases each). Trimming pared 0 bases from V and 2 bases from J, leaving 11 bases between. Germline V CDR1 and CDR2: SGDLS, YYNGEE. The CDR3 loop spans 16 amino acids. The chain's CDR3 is CASSVGSRGNTGELFF. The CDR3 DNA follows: TGTGCCAGCAGCGTAGGATCGAGGGGTAACACCGGGGAGCTGTTTTTT.

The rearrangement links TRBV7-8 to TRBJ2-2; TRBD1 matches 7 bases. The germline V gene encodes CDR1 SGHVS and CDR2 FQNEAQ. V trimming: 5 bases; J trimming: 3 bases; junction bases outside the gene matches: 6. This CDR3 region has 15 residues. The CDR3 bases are TGTGCCAGCAGCATTGGACAGGCCGACACCGGGGAGCTGTTTTTT. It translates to CASSIGQADTGELFF.

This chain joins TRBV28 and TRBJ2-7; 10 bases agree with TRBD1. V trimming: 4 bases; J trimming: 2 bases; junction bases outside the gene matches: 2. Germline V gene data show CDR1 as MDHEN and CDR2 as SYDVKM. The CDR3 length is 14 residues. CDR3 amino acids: CASSSGTGAYEQYF. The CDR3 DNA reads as TGTGCCAGCAGTTCAGGGACAGGGGCCTACGAGCAGTACTTC.

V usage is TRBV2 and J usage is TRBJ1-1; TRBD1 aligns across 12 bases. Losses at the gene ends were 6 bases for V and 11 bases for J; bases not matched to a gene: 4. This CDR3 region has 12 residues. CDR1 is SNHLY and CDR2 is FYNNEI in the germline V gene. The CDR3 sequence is CASSGTGGRAFF. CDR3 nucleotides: TGTGCCAGCAGCGGGACAGGGGGCCGGGCTTTCTTT.

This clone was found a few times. Here the CDR3 reads CASRGRGGLYEQYF. The CDR3 DNA is TGTGCCAGCAGGGGGAGGGGAGGACTCTACGAGCAGTACTTC. The gene calls are TRBV2 and TRBJ2-7, with TRBD2 matching 7 bases. This CDR3 is 14 amino acids long. Germline lookup yields CDR1 SNHLY and CDR2 FYNNEI. The V gene end was trimmed by 6 bases and the J gene end by 3 bases; junction bases not matched to a gene: 8.

The CDR3: CAWKDRGRYQPQHF. CDR3 nucleotide sequence: TGTGCCTGGAAGGACAGGGGTAGGTATCAGCCCCAGCATTTT. This chain joins TRBV30 and TRBJ1-5, with 9 bases identical to TRBD1. CDR3 length: 14 residues. V gave up 4 bases and J gave up 5 bases; unmatched junction bases: 6. Germline V gives CDR1 GTSNPN, CDR2 SVGIG (reference sequence).

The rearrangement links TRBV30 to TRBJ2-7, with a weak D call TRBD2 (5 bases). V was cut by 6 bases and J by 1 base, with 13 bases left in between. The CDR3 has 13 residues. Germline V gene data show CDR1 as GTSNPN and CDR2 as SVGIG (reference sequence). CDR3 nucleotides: TGTGCCTGCCACAGCGGACGGTCCTACGAGCAGTACTTC. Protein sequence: CACHSGRSYEQYF.

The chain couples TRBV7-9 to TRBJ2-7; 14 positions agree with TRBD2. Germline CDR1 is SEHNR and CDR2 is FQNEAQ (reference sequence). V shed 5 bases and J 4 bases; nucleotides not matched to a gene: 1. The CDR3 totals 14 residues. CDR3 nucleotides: TGTGCCAGCAGCGGGACTAGCGGGGGTTACGAGCAGTACTTC. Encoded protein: CASSGTSGGYEQYF.

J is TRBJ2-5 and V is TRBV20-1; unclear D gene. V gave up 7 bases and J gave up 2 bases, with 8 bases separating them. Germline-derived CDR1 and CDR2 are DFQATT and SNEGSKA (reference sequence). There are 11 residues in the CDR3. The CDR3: CSGLTQETQYF. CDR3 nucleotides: TGCAGTGGGCTAACACAAGAGACCCAGTACTTC.

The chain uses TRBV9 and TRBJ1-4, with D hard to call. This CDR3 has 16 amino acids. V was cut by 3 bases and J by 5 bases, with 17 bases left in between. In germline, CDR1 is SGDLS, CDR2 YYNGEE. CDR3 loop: CASSANPAGINEKLFF. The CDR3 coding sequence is TGTGCCAGCAGCGCCAACCCGGCGGGGATAAATGAAAAACTGTTTTTT.

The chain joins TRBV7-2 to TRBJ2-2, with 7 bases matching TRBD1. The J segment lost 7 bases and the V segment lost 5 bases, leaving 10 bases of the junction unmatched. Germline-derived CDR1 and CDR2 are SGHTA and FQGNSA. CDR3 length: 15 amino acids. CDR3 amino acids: CASSHLQGLDGELFF. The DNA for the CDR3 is TGTGCCAGCAGCCACCTACAGGGGCTGGACGGGGAGCTGTTTTTT.

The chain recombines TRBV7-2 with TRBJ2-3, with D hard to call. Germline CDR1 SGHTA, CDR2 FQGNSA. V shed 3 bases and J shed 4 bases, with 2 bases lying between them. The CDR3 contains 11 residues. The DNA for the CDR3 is TGTGCCAGCAGCTTGGCAGATACGCAGTATTTT. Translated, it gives CASSLADTQYF. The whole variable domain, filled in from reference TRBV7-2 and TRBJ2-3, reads GAGVSQSPSNKVTEKGKDVELRCDPISGHTALYWYRQSLGQGLEFLIYFQGNSAPDKSGLPSDRFSAERTGGSVSTLTIQRTQQEDSAVYLCASSLADTQYFGPGTRLTVL.

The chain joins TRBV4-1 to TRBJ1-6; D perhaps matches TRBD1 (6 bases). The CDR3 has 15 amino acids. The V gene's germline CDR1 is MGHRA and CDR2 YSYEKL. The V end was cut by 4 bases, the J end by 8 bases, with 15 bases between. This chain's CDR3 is CASSLRTVSDSPLHF. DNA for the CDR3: TGCGCCAGCAGCCTAAGGACAGTTTCGGATTCACCCCTCCACTTT.

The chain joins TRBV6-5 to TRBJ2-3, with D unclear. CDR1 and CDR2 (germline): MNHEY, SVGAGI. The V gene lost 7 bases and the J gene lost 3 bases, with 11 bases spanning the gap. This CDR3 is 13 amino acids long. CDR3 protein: CASIKAGTDTQYF. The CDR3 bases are TGTGCCAGCATCAAGGCTGGTACAGATACGCAGTATTTT.

This CDR3 is CASSRTGSPRPNEKLFF. In DNA, the CDR3 is TGTGCCAGCAGCCGTACAGGGAGCCCCAGACCTAATGAAAAACTGTTTTTT. J is TRBJ1-4 and V is TRBV7-6, with D perhaps matching TRBD1 (6 bases). The germline CDR1 and CDR2 sequences are SGHVS and FNYEAQ. Trimming cost V 5 bases and J 3 bases, with 19 bases left between them. This CDR3 is built from 17 residues. Full variable domain (outside the CDR3, taken from reference TRBV7-6 and TRBJ1-4): GAGVSQSPRYKVTKRGQDVALRCDPISGHVSLYWYRQALGQGPEFLTYFNYEAQQDKSGLPNDRFSAERPEGSISTLTIQRTEQRDSAMYRCASSRTGSPRPNEKLFFGSGTQLSVL.

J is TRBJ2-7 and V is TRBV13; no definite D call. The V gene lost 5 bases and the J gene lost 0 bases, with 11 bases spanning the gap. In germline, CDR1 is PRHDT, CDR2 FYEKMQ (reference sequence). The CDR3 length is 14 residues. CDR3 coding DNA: TGTGCCAGCAGCCCATCCCGCGCCTCCTACGAGCAGTACTTC. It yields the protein CASSPSRASYEQYF.

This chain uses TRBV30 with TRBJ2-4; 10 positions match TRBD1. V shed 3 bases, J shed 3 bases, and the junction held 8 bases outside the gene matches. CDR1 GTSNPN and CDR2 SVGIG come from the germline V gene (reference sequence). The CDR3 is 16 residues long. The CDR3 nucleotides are TGTGCCTGGAGGTCCCGACAGGGGGCGGGCAAAAACATTCAGTACTTC. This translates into CAWRSRQGAGKNIQYF.

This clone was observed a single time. As DNA, the CDR3 is TGTGCCAGCAGTCCCATTCAGGGGGCTGGAAACACCATATATTTT. Protein product: CASSPIQGAGNTIYF. The chain combines TRBV6-5 with TRBJ1-3, with 7 positions matching TRBD1. V was clipped by 5 bases and J by 2 bases; unmatched bases: 6. CDR3 length equals 15 residues. Germline lookup yields CDR1 MNHEY and CDR2 SVGAGI.

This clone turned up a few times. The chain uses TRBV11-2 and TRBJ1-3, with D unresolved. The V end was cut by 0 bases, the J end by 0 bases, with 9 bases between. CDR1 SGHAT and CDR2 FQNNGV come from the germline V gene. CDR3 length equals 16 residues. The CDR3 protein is CASSLEGRISGNTIYF. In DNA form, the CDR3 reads TGTGCCAGCAGCTTAGAAGGGAGGATCTCTGGAAACACCATATATTTT. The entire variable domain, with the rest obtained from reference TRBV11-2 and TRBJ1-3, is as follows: EAGVAQSPRYKIIEKRQSVAFWCNPISGHATLYWYQQILGQGPKLLIQFQNNGVVDDSQLPKDRFSAERLKGVDSTLKIQPAKLEDSAVYLCASSLEGRISGNTIYFGEGSWLTVV.

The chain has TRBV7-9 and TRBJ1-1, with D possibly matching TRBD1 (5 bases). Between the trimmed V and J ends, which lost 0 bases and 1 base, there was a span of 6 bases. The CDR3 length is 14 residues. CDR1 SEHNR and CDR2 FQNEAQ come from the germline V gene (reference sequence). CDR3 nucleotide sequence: TGTGCCAGCAGCTTAGCGGGGCCGAACACTGAAGCTTTCTTT. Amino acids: CASSLAGPNTEAFF.

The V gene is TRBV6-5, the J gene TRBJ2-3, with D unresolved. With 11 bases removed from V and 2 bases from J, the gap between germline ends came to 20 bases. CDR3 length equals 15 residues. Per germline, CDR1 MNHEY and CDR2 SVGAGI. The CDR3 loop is CAGPFTAMDTDTQYF. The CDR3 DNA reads TGTGCCGGCCCCTTCACAGCTATGGACACAGATACGCAGTATTTT.